This T cell receptor beta chain was recovered during a study of neoadjuvant anti-PD-1 for oral cavity cancer. Study summary: Patients without progression got a fourth dose around day 43.

V was clipped by 3 bases and J by 0 bases; unmatched bases: 1. The CDR3 contains 14 residues. CDR1 KGHSH and CDR2 LQKENI come from the germline V gene. Time point: after neoadjuvant nivolumab, at surgical resection. Assay: immunoSEQ multiplex PCR; the TCRdb copy retains only in-frame clones and omits some. Of about 10,000 clones in the sample, 55% to 65% were seen once. This clone has more than one count but fewer than ten. Additional DNA sequences in this sample encode the identical CDR3. The chain uses TRBV18 and TRBJ2-7, with 8 bases that match TRBD2. The clonotype was recovered from a person between 40 and 85 years old with oral cavity squamous cell carcinoma. Sample: tumor tissue, taken after nivolumab (anti-PD-1) treatment. CDR3 amino acids: CASSPGTSSYEQYF. For the CDR3, the DNA is TGTGCCAGCTCACCCGGGACTAGCTCCTACGAGCAGTACTTC.